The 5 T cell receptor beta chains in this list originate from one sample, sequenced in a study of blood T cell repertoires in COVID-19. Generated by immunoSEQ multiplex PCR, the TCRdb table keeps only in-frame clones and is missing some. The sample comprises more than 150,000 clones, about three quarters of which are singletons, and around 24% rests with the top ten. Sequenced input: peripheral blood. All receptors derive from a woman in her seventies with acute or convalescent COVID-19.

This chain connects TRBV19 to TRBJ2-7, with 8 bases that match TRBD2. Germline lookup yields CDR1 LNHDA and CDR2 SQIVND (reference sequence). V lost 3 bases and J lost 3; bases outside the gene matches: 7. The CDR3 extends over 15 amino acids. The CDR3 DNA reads TGTGCCAGTAGTATTAAGCGGGAGAGGGGCTACGAGCAGTACTTC. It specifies CASSIKRERGYEQYF.

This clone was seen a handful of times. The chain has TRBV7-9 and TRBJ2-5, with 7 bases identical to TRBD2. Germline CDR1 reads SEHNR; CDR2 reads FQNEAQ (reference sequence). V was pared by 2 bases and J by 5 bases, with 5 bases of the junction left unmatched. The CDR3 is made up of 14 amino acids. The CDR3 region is CASSLPGGSETQYF. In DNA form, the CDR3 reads TGTGCCAGCAGCTTACCGGGGGGTAGCGAGACCCAGTACTTC.

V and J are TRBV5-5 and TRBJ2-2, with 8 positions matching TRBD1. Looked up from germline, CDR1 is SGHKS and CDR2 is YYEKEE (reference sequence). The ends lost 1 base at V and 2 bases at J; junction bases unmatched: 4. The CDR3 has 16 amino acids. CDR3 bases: TGTGCCAGCAGCTTGACCGACAGGGGAAACACCGGGGAGCTGTTTTTT. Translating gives CASSLTDRGNTGELFF.

This chain's CDR3 is CASSEKGGAFF. CDR3 nucleotide sequence: TGTGCCAGCAGTGAAAAGGGGGGGGCTTTCTTT. This chain links TRBV6-1 with TRBJ1-1; weak D call: TRBD1 (6 bases). V was shortened by 2 bases and J by 11 bases, with 9 bases between the two germline ends. This CDR3 is built from 11 residues. Per germline, CDR1 MNHNS and CDR2 SASEGT.

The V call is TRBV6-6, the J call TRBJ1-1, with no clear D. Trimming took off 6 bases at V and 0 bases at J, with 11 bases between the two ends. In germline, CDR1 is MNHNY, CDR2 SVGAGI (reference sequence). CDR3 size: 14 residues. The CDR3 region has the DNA TGTGCCAGCAGCAATGCACCTATGAACACTGAAGCTTTCTTT. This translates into CASSNAPMNTEAFF.